Each of the 3 T cell receptor beta chains below was sequenced from the same sample in a study of blood T cell repertoires in COVID-19 (TCRdb year 2020). The receptor library was made with the immunoSEQ multiplex PCR assay. TCRdb's version of the immuneACCESS table is confined to in-frame rearrangements and falls short of the full clone set. An unresolved V gene accounts for under half of the shortfall where checked; the remainder is of unknown origin. Recorded for this sample are under 300,000 clones; nearly 90% of them occurred a single time. In total, the top ten clones hold approximately 2% of the sample. Sample: peripheral blood. These receptors all stem from a woman aged 40-49 years who had recovered from COVID-19.

CDR3 residues: CAWGNLGGNNEQFF. The CDR3 DNA follows: TGTGCCTGGGGTAACCTGGGGGGAAACAATGAGCAGTTCTTC. V and J are TRBV30 and TRBJ2-1, with D tentatively TRBD2 (6 bases). This CDR3 is 14 amino acids long. Germline V gene sequence: CDR1 GTSNPN, CDR2 SVGIG (reference sequence). V lost 5 bases and J lost 5, with 16 bases in between. The variable domain in full, completed from reference TRBV30 and TRBJ2-1, reads SQTIHQWPATLVQPVGSPLSLECTVEGTSNPNLYWYRQAAGRGLQLLFYSVGIGQISSEVPQNLSASRPQDRQFILSSKKLLLSDSGFYLCAWGNLGGNNEQFFGPGTRLTVL.

The rearrangement joins TRBV28 to TRBJ1-4; TRBD1 matches 7 bases. This CDR3 is 16 amino acids long. V shed 6 bases and J 1 base; nucleotides not matched to a gene: 8. Germline V lookup: CDR1 MDHEN, CDR2 SYDVKM. CDR3 region: CASRIKGARTNEKLFF. CDR3 DNA: TGTGCCAGCAGGATCAAGGGGGCTCGAACTAATGAAAAACTGTTTTTT.

The chain employs TRBV4-3 and TRBJ2-5; 10 bases line up with TRBD2. Germline CDR1 and CDR2: LGHNA and YSLEER. The CDR3 consists of 19 residues. With 0 bases clipped from V and 0 bases from J, the junction kept 10 bases outside the gene matches. CDR3 in DNA: TGCGCCAGCAGCCAAGATATGGTAGCGGGGGGCTCGTACCAAGAGACCCAGTACTTC. It translates to CASSQDMVAGGSYQETQYF.